What follows describes a single TCR beta chain. Antigen specificity is unknown. Assay used: immunoSEQ multiplex PCR; TCRdb lists only in-frame clones, some missing. The data contain roughly 12,000 clones, 70% to 90% of them singletons. Each of the patients experienced relapse following autologous stem cell transplantation, and their brentuximab vedotin exposure differed. Relapsed/refractory classical Hodgkin lymphoma patients had complete, partial or progressive responses. These data originate in a study of PD-1 blockade in classical Hodgkin lymphoma. Study outcomes and limitations: Undefined causes, possibly disease activity or prior therapy, underlie the repertoire differences. TCR diversity rose significantly by C4D1 in CD4+ but not CD8+ cells.

The sequenced sample was peripheral blood mononuclear cells (PBMCs), obtained at baseline. This receptor was identified in a human donor with classical Hodgkin lymphoma.

In DNA, the CDR3 is TGTGCCGTCTGGACTAGCGGGAGCACAGATACGCAGTATTTT. This codes for CAVWTSGSTDTQYF. This rearrangement joins TRBV10-3 to TRBJ2-3; 11 bases line up with TRBD2. CDR3 length: 14 residues. CDR1 and CDR2 (germline): ENHRY, SYGVKD. With 11 bases clipped from V and 0 bases from J, the junction kept 4 bases outside the gene matches.